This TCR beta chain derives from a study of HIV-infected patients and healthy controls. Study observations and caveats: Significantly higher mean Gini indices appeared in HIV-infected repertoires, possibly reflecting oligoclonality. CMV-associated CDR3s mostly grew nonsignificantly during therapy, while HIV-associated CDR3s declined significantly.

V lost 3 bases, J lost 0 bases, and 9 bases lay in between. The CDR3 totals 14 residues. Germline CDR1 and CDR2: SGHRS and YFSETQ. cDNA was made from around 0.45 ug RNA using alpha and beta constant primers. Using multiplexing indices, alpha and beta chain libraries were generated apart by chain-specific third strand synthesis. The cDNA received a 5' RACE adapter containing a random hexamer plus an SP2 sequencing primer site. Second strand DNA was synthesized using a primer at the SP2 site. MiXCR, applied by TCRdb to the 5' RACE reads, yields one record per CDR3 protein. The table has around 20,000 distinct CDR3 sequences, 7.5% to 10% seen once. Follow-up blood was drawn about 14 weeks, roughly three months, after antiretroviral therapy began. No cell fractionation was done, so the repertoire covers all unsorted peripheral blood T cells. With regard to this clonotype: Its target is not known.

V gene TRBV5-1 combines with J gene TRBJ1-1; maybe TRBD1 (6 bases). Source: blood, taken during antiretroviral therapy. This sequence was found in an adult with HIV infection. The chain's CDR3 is CASSYRDLNTEAFF. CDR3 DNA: TGCGCCAGCAGCTACAGGGATCTGAACACTGAAGCTTTCTTT.